This TCR beta chain was profiled in a study of blood T cells in healthy people across ages. In each sample, at least 6.5 million PBMCs were isolated. Total RNA, at least 5 micrograms per sample, was extracted from PBMCs. Study-level points and caveats: PBMCs left unsorted prevented a conclusive naive versus antigen-experienced comparison.

Only a few counts were recorded for this clonotype. What it binds is not known. V lost 6 bases, J lost 6 bases, and 8 bases lay in between. The CDR3 is 11 amino acids. The V gene's germline CDR1 is KGHSH and CDR2 LQKENI. The use of a sample-barcoded 5' primer and a J-beta primer mix characterized a second PCR of about 6 to 12 cycles. Every cDNA molecule bore a tag from a template-switch adaptor containing 12 random nucleotides. TCRdb re-called the 5' RACE reads through MiXCR, storing one row per CDR3 protein. The data hold some 1.5 million distinct CDR3 sequences, with roughly 28% observed a single time.

The receptor comes from a woman younger than 45 in good health. This rearrangement joins TRBV18 to TRBJ1-2, with D unresolved. The sequencing input was blood. Here the CDR3 reads CASSMTDGYTF. The CDR3 DNA reads as TGTGCCAGCTCCATGACGGATGGCTACACCTTC.